These 16 T cell receptor beta chains came from one sample sequenced in a study of tumor T cells in aggressive B-cell lymphoma. Only in-frame clones appear in the TCRdb table, and some are missing; sequencing was by immunoSEQ multiplex PCR. This sample has around 2,400 clones; around 86% occur once, and the top ten carry around 3%. Source material: tumor tissue. Receptors originate from an adult with diffuse large B cell lymphoma.

This rearrangement joins TRBV7-8 to TRBJ2-1; TRBD2 matches at 7 bases. This CDR3 has 15 residues. The V segment lost 3 bases and the J segment 9 bases; nucleotides outside the gene matches: 11. From germline, CDR1 is SGHVS and CDR2 FQNEAQ. This CDR3 reads CASSFSGKIGSEQFF. For the CDR3, the DNA is TGTGCCAGCAGCTTCAGCGGGAAAATAGGGAGTGAGCAGTTCTTC.

The gene calls are TRBV5-4 and TRBJ2-1; no firm D call. Germline CDR1 SGHNT, CDR2 YYREEE (reference sequence). The CDR3 sequence is 14 residues long. Trimming removed 4 bases at V and 8 bases at J, with 16 bases between. CDR3 DNA: TGTGCCAGCAGCATCCCTCGGGTAGAGGATGAGCAGTTCTTC. Translated: CASSIPRVEDEQFF.

The chain combines TRBV5-5 with TRBJ2-7, with D perhaps matching TRBD1 (6 bases). There are 12 residues in the CDR3. V lost 4 bases and J 3 bases, leaving 8 bases between the germline ends. Germline V gene sequence: CDR1 SGHKS, CDR2 YYEKEE (reference sequence). CDR3 bases: TGTGCCAGCAGCCGGGACAACTACGAGCAGTACTTC. Translating it yields CASSRDNYEQYF.

The rearrangement joins TRBV6-5 to TRBJ2-1; tentative D call: TRBD2 (5 bases). V was pared by 6 bases and J by 5 bases, with 14 bases between. This CDR3 contains 14 residues. The germline gives CDR1 MNHEY, CDR2 SVGAGI. The CDR3 DNA sequence: TGTGCCAGCAGCTCCAGGCGGGCCGACAATGAGCAGTTCTTC. This codes for CASSSRRADNEQFF.

The table lists this clone with a few counts. The chain recombines TRBV5-4 with TRBJ2-7; 7 bases fit TRBD2. The CDR3 consists of 15 residues. The germline V gene encodes CDR1 SGHNT and CDR2 YYREEE (reference sequence). V gave up 2 bases and J gave up 0 bases; unmatched junction bases: 5. The CDR3 DNA follows: TGTGCCAGCAGCTTCTGGGGCGGGGGCTCCTACGAGCAGTACTTC. It codes for CASSFWGGGSYEQYF.

The V call is TRBV27, the J call TRBJ1-2; D perhaps matches TRBD1 (6 bases). Between the trimmed V and J ends, which lost 6 bases and 8 bases, there was a span of 13 bases. The CDR3 runs to 12 residues. The germline CDR1 and CDR2 sequences are MNHEY and SMNVEV (reference sequence). CDR3 DNA: TGTGCCAGCAGGTCAGGGGTACTCGGCTACACCTTC. Translated, it gives CASRSGVLGYTF.

The rearrangement links TRBV7-2 to TRBJ2-7; the match to TRBD1 covers 7 bases. V was pared by 0 bases and J by 3 bases, with 2 bases of the junction left unmatched. The length of the CDR3 is 14 residues. Germline assignment: CDR1 SGHTA and CDR2 FQGNSA. In DNA, the CDR3 is TGTGCCAGCAGCTTAGCGGACAGGAGCTACGAGCAGTACTTC. Amino acid sequence: CASSLADRSYEQYF.

This rearrangement joins TRBV4-1 to TRBJ1-1; D remains unclear. Per germline, CDR1 MGHRA and CDR2 YSYEKL. CDR3 length: 16 amino acids. With 0 bases removed from V and 3 bases from J, the gap between germline ends came to 14 bases. The DNA for the CDR3 is TGCGCCAGCAGCCAAGATCCGGTATCTACGTACACTGAAGCTTTCTTT. It codes for CASSQDPVSTYTEAFF.

The chain links TRBV2 to TRBJ1-2; D not certain. Germline CDR1 and CDR2: SNHLY and FYNNEI. The CDR3 extends over 13 amino acids. Trimming took off 1 base at V and 5 bases at J, with 8 bases between the two ends. The CDR3 DNA sequence: TGTGCCAGCAGTGAAGAACGGGAATATGGCTACACCTTC. Translated: CASSEEREYGYTF.

The chain uses TRBV15 and TRBJ1-5; D is uncertain. This CDR3 is built from 15 residues. V dropped 0 bases and J dropped 0 bases, with 6 bases sitting between them. The germline gives CDR1 LNHNV, CDR2 YYDKDF (reference sequence). CDR3 residues: CATSRDGRSNQPQHF. Here the CDR3 DNA reads TGTGCCACCAGCAGAGATGGCCGTAGCAATCAGCCCCAGCATTTT.

The J gene is TRBJ1-1, the V gene TRBV29-1; TRBD1 matches at 10 bases. CDR1 SQVTM and CDR2 ANQGSEA come from the germline V gene. The CDR3 is 11 residues long. CDR3 sequence: CSGQGGTEAFF. CDR3 coding DNA: TGCAGTGGACAGGGGGGTACTGAAGCTTTCTTT.

The chain has TRBV30 and TRBJ1-1; D is uncertain. The length of the CDR3 is 12 residues. CDR1 and CDR2 (germline): GTSNPN, SVGIG (reference sequence). Trimming removed 0 bases at V and 6 bases at J, with 8 bases between. The CDR3 is CAWSVRGPEAFF. The DNA of the CDR3 is TGTGCCTGGAGTGTTCGGGGTCCTGAAGCTTTCTTT.

This chain uses TRBV29-1 with TRBJ1-1; 7 positions match TRBD1. The CDR3 is 12 residues long. Germline CDR1 and CDR2: SQVTM and ANQGSEA. V lost 7 bases, J lost 2 bases, and 4 bases stayed unmatched. In DNA form, the CDR3 reads TGCAGCGGAACAGGGGACAACACTGAAGCTTTCTTT. Translated, it gives CSGTGDNTEAFF.

DNA of the CDR3: TGTGCCAGCTCACCACGCCACGGACAGGGCTACGAGCAGTACTTC. Amino acid sequence: CASSPRHGQGYEQYF. This chain joins TRBV18 and TRBJ2-7, with TRBD1 identical over 8 bases. This CDR3 spans 15 amino acids. V shed 1 base and J 3 bases; nucleotides not matched to a gene: 5. The V gene's germline CDR1 is KGHSH and CDR2 LQKENI.

J is TRBJ1-2 and V is TRBV27, with D perhaps matching TRBD1 (6 bases). The CDR3 totals 11 residues. V was pared by 8 bases and J by 4 bases, with 8 bases between. Germline CDR1 MNHEY, CDR2 SMNVEV (reference sequence). Here the CDR3 reads CASQDSYGYTF. Written as DNA, the CDR3 is TGTGCCAGCCAGGACAGCTATGGCTACACCTTC.

V usage is TRBV9 and J usage is TRBJ1-2, with a possible D match to TRBD1 (6 bases). The germline gives CDR1 SGDLS, CDR2 YYNGEE. V was cut by 3 bases and J by 7 bases, with 19 bases left in between. CDR3 length: 15 residues. The CDR3: CASSEGGALGGGYTF. CDR3 sequence (DNA): TGTGCCAGCAGCGAGGGGGGGGCTCTTGGTGGTGGCTACACCTTC.